This T cell receptor beta chain was observed in a study of vaccination effects on CD4 cells after COVID-19. Background on the study: Vaccine administered to participants consisted of two doses of either BNT162b2 or mRNA-1273. General observations from the study: Late in the post-vaccination period, infection-induced and vaccine-induced clones underwent marked clonal contraction.

TCRdb keeps only in-frame clones here, not all; method: immunoSEQ multiplex PCR. The table lists tens of thousands of clones, around three quarters of them singletons, with about 4.1% in the top ten. Sequencing was preceded by expansion of antigen-specific CD4+ T cells with viral peptide pools in the ViraFEST assay. After roughly 10 days in culture, the CD4+ T cells were isolated. All vaccine recipients tested negative for nucleocapsid antibodies and had never contracted SARS-CoV-2 infection. Every well housed about 1.8 million PBMC, which grew in culture alongside roughly 10 IU/ml IL-2 and 10 ug/ml peptides. The germline CDR1 and CDR2 sequences are MGHRA and YSYEKL. Trimming stripped 4 bases from V and 3 bases from J, with 18 bases between. CDR3 length equals 16 residues. With respect to this clone: Its antigen is as yet unknown.

The source material was CD4+ T cells from PBMCs cultured with HCoV-OC43 spike peptides, sampled before COVID-19 vaccination. The sample's subset: HCoV-OC43 spike overlapping peptide pool stimulation. The clonotype originates from a human donor who received a COVID-19 vaccine. The chain links TRBV4-1 to TRBJ2-5; possible D gene TRBD1, 6 bases. CDR3 residues: CASSRTGKPAEETQYF. DNA of the CDR3: TGCGCCAGCAGCCGAACAGGGAAACCGGCGGAAGAGACCCAGTACTTC.